This passage covers 31 T cell receptor beta chains from one sample sequenced in a study of cytomegalovirus exposure and HLA in healthy donors. Primers for the PCR totalled 60 Vbeta and 13 Jbeta. The protocol was immunoSEQ multiplex PCR, while the TCRdb copy is restricted to in-frame clones and leaves out a portion. This table holds about 140,000 clones, roughly 80% found once. The specimen was PBMCs. These receptor sequences come from a woman between 45 and 60 years old in good health and CMV-seronegative.

The V gene is TRBV19, the J gene TRBJ2-1, with 10 bases that match TRBD2. The CDR3 spans 16 residues. The V gene end was trimmed by 5 bases and the J gene end by 5 bases; junction bases not matched to a gene: 9. The germline V gene encodes CDR1 LNHDA and CDR2 SQIVND (reference sequence). Here the CDR3 reads CASSPLAGGQNNEQFF. The CDR3 DNA is TGTGCCAGTAGTCCCTTAGCGGGGGGCCAGAACAATGAGCAGTTCTTC.

The J gene is TRBJ2-7, the V gene TRBV27, with TRBD1 identical over 7 bases. The CDR3 has 14 residues. V dropped 2 bases and J dropped 7; count of bases not matched to a gene: 8. Per the germline V gene, CDR1 is MNHEY and CDR2 is SMNVEV (reference sequence). The DNA for the CDR3 is TGTGCCAGCAGTTTAGGGGCCAGGGGGTTTGAGCAGTACTTC. Residues: CASSLGARGFEQYF.

A few counts support this clone. The chain combines TRBV30 with TRBJ2-7, with D maybe TRBD2 (5 bases). Trimming cost V 7 bases and J 5 bases, with 12 bases left between them. The CDR3 consists of 11 residues. Germline V gene data show CDR1 as GTSNPN and CDR2 as SVGIG (reference sequence). The CDR3 here is CALTEADEQYF. The CDR3 nucleotides are TGTGCCTTGACGGAAGCGGACGAGCAGTACTTC.

The chain uses TRBV9 and TRBJ2-5, with D perhaps TRBD1 (6 bases). V lost 2 bases to trimming and J lost 4 bases, with 12 bases between them. This CDR3 contains 14 residues. The germline V gene encodes CDR1 SGDLS and CDR2 YYNGEE. CDR3 protein: CASSVLGAGETQYF. DNA for the CDR3: TGTGCCAGCAGCGTTTTGGGGGCGGGAGAGACCCAGTACTTC. Based on the CDR3 plus reference TRBV9 and TRBJ2-5, the full variable domain is DSGVTQTPKHLITATGQRVTLRCSPRSGDLSVYWYQQSLDQGLQFLIQYYNGEERAKGNILERFSAQQFPDLHSELNLSSLELGDSALYFCASSVLGAGETQYFGPGTRLLVL.

The chain has TRBV5-1 and TRBJ2-5; D possibly corresponds to TRBD2 (5 bases). The CDR3 totals 16 residues. V was shortened by 4 bases and J by 5 bases, with 21 bases between the two germline ends. Germline lookup yields CDR1 SGHRS and CDR2 YFSETQ. The DNA for the CDR3 is TGCGCCAGCAGCCCCACCGTTAAGGGAGAGCAGGAGACCCAGTACTTC. It encodes CASSPTVKGEQETQYF.

This clone was found a few times. This chain joins TRBV19 and TRBJ2-2; 11 bases are a match to TRBD2. This CDR3 has 16 amino acids. With 4 bases clipped from V and 1 base from J, the junction kept 2 bases outside the gene matches. The germline gives CDR1 LNHDA, CDR2 SQIVND (reference sequence). CDR3 sequence: CASSRLAGQNTGELFF. CDR3 DNA sequence: TGTGCCAGTAGTAGACTAGCGGGACAGAACACCGGGGAGCTGTTTTTT.

The V and J genes are TRBV30 and TRBJ1-1; D ambiguous. Germline CDR1 reads GTSNPN; CDR2 reads SVGIG (reference sequence). The V end was cut by 0 bases, the J end by 7 bases, with 6 bases between. The CDR3 is 11 residues long. CDR3 loop: CAWSVGLEAFF. The CDR3 coding sequence is TGTGCCTGGAGTGTCGGACTTGAAGCTTTCTTT.

This clone has only a few counts. The rearrangement links TRBV28 to TRBJ1-1; 7 bases are a match to TRBD1. This CDR3 comprises 12 residues. Losses at the gene ends were 6 bases for V and 12 bases for J; bases not matched to a gene: 10. Looked up from germline, CDR1 is MDHEN and CDR2 is SYDVKM. The CDR3 region has the DNA TGTGCCAGCAGCCAGGACAGGTTCCACACTTTCTTT. It yields the protein CASSQDRFHTFF.

The chain has TRBV13 and TRBJ2-2; 13 bases line up with TRBD2. This CDR3 has 16 residues. Per germline, CDR1 PRHDT and CDR2 FYEKMQ (reference sequence). V shed 5 bases, J shed 1 base, and the junction held 1 base outside the gene matches. The CDR3 spells CASSRTSGGNTGELFF. The CDR3 region has the DNA TGTGCCAGCAGCAGGACTAGCGGGGGGAACACCGGGGAGCTGTTTTTT.

The rearrangement links TRBV6-1 to TRBJ1-5, with 7 bases matching TRBD1. CDR1 is MNHNS, CDR2 SASEGT, per germline. The CDR3 totals 13 residues. V dropped 7 bases and J dropped 9; count of bases not matched to a gene: 9. The CDR3 sequence is CASTETGRLPQHF. DNA for the CDR3: TGTGCCAGCACTGAGACAGGGAGGCTGCCCCAGCATTTT.

The chain employs TRBV15 and TRBJ1-1; D gene ambiguous. V lost 4 bases to trimming and J lost 1 base, with 16 bases between them. The CDR3 has 16 amino acids. CDR1 is LNHNV, CDR2 YYDKDF, per germline (reference sequence). The CDR3 spells CATSKRGRSPNTEAFF. The CDR3 DNA follows: TGTGCCACCAGCAAGAGAGGGCGTTCCCCGAACACTGAAGCTTTCTTT.

This clone was detected only once. The V gene is TRBV6-4, the J gene TRBJ2-2; D is undetermined. V shed 0 bases and J shed 1 base, with 6 bases lying between them. Germline CDR1 and CDR2: MRHNA and SNTAGT. The CDR3 is 15 residues long. The CDR3 bases are TGTGCCAGCAGTGACTCGGCAGGGAACACCGGGGAGCTGTTTTTT. Amino acids: CASSDSAGNTGELFF.

This clone was recorded once. The genes are TRBV27 and TRBJ1-2; 7 bases agree with TRBD1. The CDR3 extends over 16 amino acids. Trimming at V came to 8 bases and at J to 1 base, leaving 13 bases not matched to a gene. Germline assignment: CDR1 MNHEY and CDR2 SMNVEV (reference sequence). CDR3 residues: CASLPARGQHNYGYTF. CDR3 DNA: TGTGCCAGCTTACCCGCTCGGGGACAGCATAACTATGGCTACACCTTC.

CDR3 loop: CASSEIGGHSYEQYF. DNA for the CDR3: TGTGCCAGCAGTGAAATCGGGGGGCACTCCTACGAGCAGTACTTC. The chain joins TRBV25-1 to TRBJ2-5, with D possibly TRBD2 on 7 matching bases. The DNA end lines up better with TRBJ2-7; the J call may be wrong. Germline V CDR1 and CDR2: MGHDK, SYGVNS. The length of the CDR3 is 15 residues.

This chain connects TRBV27 to TRBJ1-1; possibly TRBD1 for D (6 bases). Trimming took off 5 bases at V and 4 bases at J, with 17 bases between the two ends. This CDR3 spans 15 amino acids. Germline V gene data show CDR1 as MNHEY and CDR2 as SMNVEV (reference sequence). The CDR3 loop reads CASSPIQGLGTEAFF. DNA of the CDR3: TGTGCCAGCAGTCCGATACAGGGCTTAGGCACTGAAGCTTTCTTT.

This CDR3 is CASSLRDYPHNEQFF. In nucleotides, the CDR3 is TGTGCCAGCAGCCTCCGGGACTACCCTCACAATGAGCAGTTCTTC. The chain recombines TRBV4-2 with TRBJ2-1; 7 positions match TRBD2. Germline V gene sequence: CDR1 LGHNA, CDR2 YNFKEQ. This CDR3 has 15 amino acids. The V segment lost 4 bases and the J segment 5 bases; nucleotides outside the gene matches: 8.

The chain is built from TRBV9 and TRBJ2-2; 10 bases agree with TRBD1. The CDR3 sequence is 16 residues long. The J segment lost 6 bases and the V segment lost 3 bases, leaving 8 bases of the junction unmatched. The germline V gene encodes CDR1 SGDLS and CDR2 YYNGEE. Here the CDR3 DNA reads TGTGCCAGCAGCGCGTCGGACAGGGGGGTGGCCGGGGAGCTGTTTTTT. This encodes CASSASDRGVAGELFF.

The gene calls are TRBV4-1 and TRBJ2-7, with a weak D call TRBD1 (5 bases). This CDR3 contains 16 residues. Trimming took 1 base from V and 0 from J, leaving 13 bases between them. CDR1 and CDR2 from the germline V gene are MGHRA and YSYEKL. CDR3: CASSQVAGQSSYEQYF. CDR3 coding DNA: TGCGCCAGCAGCCAAGTTGCAGGGCAAAGCTCCTACGAGCAGTACTTC.

This chain uses TRBV28 with TRBJ2-5, with 12 bases aligning to TRBD2. The trim removed 5 bases at V and 2 bases at J, leaving 6 bases unmatched. The CDR3 sequence is 16 residues long. Germline CDR1 MDHEN, CDR2 SYDVKM. The DNA for the CDR3 is TGTGCCAGCAGTAGCCCCCTAGCGGGGGGGCAAGAGACCCAGTACTTC. Residues: CASSSPLAGGQETQYF.

In its sample, this clone was seen a few times. This chain uses TRBV6-5 with TRBJ1-1; D remains ambiguous. Germline values: CDR1 MNHEY, CDR2 SVGAGI. This CDR3 contains 15 residues. V dropped 0 bases and J dropped 1 base, with 9 bases sitting between them. In nucleotides, the CDR3 is TGTGCCAGCAGTTACTCGAGGCGAAGGAACACTGAAGCTTTCTTT. Translated: CASSYSRRRNTEAFF.

This chain joins TRBV28 and TRBJ1-4; a possible D gene is TRBD1 (5 bases). Trimming left V 6 bases short and J 1 base short, with 15 bases between. Germline assignment: CDR1 MDHEN and CDR2 SYDVKM. The CDR3 runs to 16 residues. The CDR3 bases are TGTGCCAGCAGAGTTATCGGGGGAAGAACTAATGAAAAACTGTTTTTT. Its protein product is CASRVIGGRTNEKLFF.

V and J are TRBV5-1 and TRBJ2-1, with D perhaps TRBD2 (5 bases). Germline CDR1 SGHRS, CDR2 YFSETQ. V lost 4 bases and J 4 bases, leaving 9 bases between the germline ends. This CDR3 contains 13 residues. The CDR3 coding sequence is TGCGCCAGCAGCGCCACTAGTTACAATGAGCAGTTCTTC. It specifies CASSATSYNEQFF.

This CDR3 reads CASGKSSGNTIYF. The CDR3 coding sequence is TGTGCCAGCGGTAAGAGCTCTGGAAACACCATATATTTT. The J gene is TRBJ1-3, the V gene TRBV14; D uncertain. CDR3 length: 13 residues. Germline CDR1 reads SGHDN; CDR2 reads FVKESK. V lost 8 bases, J lost 0 bases, and 8 bases lay in between.

The chain couples TRBV7-2 to TRBJ1-2; D gene unclear. With 5 bases removed from V and 5 bases from J, the gap between germline ends came to 9 bases. The germline CDR1 and CDR2 sequences are SGHTA and FQGNSA. This CDR3 has 12 residues. CDR3: CASSHDLYGYTF. CDR3 nucleotide sequence: TGTGCCAGCAGCCACGACTTATATGGCTACACCTTC.

The chain uses TRBV15 and TRBJ1-5; TRBD1 matches at 9 bases. The CDR3 consists of 16 residues. V dropped 1 base and J dropped 4; count of bases not matched to a gene: 5. Germline V gene data show CDR1 as LNHNV and CDR2 as YYDKDF (reference sequence). CDR3: CATSRGGQGGNQPQHF. In DNA form, the CDR3 reads TGTGCCACCAGCAGAGGGGGACAGGGTGGGAATCAGCCCCAGCATTTT.

The chain recombines TRBV5-1 with TRBJ2-5, with D possibly being TRBD2 (5 bases). Germline V gives CDR1 SGHRS, CDR2 YFSETQ. The CDR3 runs to 15 residues. V lost 4 bases and J 1 base, leaving 14 bases between the germline ends. The DNA of the CDR3 is TGCGCCAGCAGCCGGGCCGCTAGCCCCCAAGAGACCCAGTACTTC. This sequence encodes CASSRAASPQETQYF. Full variable domain (remainder filled in from reference TRBV5-1 and TRBJ2-5): KAGVTQTPRYLIKTRGQQVTLSCSPISGHRSVSWYQQTPGQGLQFLFEYFSETQRNKGNFPGRFSGRQFSNSRSEMNVSTLELGDSALYLCASSRAASPQETQYFGPGTRLLVL.

V and J are TRBV29-1 and TRBJ2-2; 9 nucleotides align to TRBD1. This CDR3 spans 15 amino acids. Germline CDR1 reads SQVTM; CDR2 reads ANQGSEA. Trimming removed 7 bases from V and 4 bases from J; junction bases left unmatched: 10. CDR3 protein: CSASTGGGGTGELFF. CDR3 nucleotide sequence: TGCAGCGCCTCAACAGGGGGCGGGGGCACCGGGGAGCTGTTTTTT.

The chain combines TRBV7-2 with TRBJ2-2; TRBD2 matches at 7 bases. After removal of 4 bases from V and 2 bases from J, the junction contained 7 bases not matched to a gene. The CDR3 contains 16 residues. Germline assignment: CDR1 SGHTA and CDR2 FQGNSA. The CDR3 region is CASSSVAGINTGELFF. The CDR3 DNA follows: TGTGCCAGCAGCTCCGTAGCGGGTATTAACACCGGGGAGCTGTTTTTT.

This rearrangement joins TRBV19 to TRBJ2-7; D is possibly TRBD1 (6 bases). Germline CDR1 is LNHDA and CDR2 is SQIVND (reference sequence). The germline V and J ends were trimmed by 2 bases and 0 bases, with 14 bases remaining between them. The CDR3 is 16 residues long. The CDR3 nucleotides read TGTGCCAGTAGTATATCCAGGGGAGCACCCTCCTACGAGCAGTACTTC. It encodes CASSISRGAPSYEQYF. The variable domain in full, with the rest retrieved from reference TRBV19 and TRBJ2-7, is DGGITQSPKYLFRKEGQNVTLSCEQNLNHDAMYWYRQDPGQGLRLIYYSQIVNDFQKGDIAEGYSVSREKKESFPLTVTSAQKNPTAFYLCASSISRGAPSYEQYFGPGTRLTVT.

The rearrangement links TRBV28 to TRBJ1-5; D perhaps matches TRBD1 (5 bases). This CDR3 is 12 amino acids long. The V gene's germline CDR1 is MDHEN and CDR2 SYDVKM. The V end lost 8 bases, the J end lost 4 bases, and 9 bases lay between the germline ends. The CDR3 spells CASQGMNQPQHF. The CDR3 DNA sequence: TGTGCCAGCCAGGGCATGAATCAGCCCCAGCATTTT. Drawing the rest from reference TRBV28 and TRBJ1-5, the complete variable domain is DVKVTQSSRYLVKRTGEKVFLECVQDMDHENMFWYRQDPGLGLRLIYFSYDVKMKEKGDIPEGYSVSREKKERFSLILESASTNQTSMYLCASQGMNQPQHFGDGTRLSIL.

The rearrangement uses TRBV7-8 and TRBJ1-5; tentative D call: TRBD1 (5 bases). The CDR3 has 13 residues. Germline V lookup: CDR1 SGHVS, CDR2 FQNEAQ. Trimming cost V 2 bases and J 9 bases, with 11 bases left between them. In nucleotides, the CDR3 is TGTGCCAGCAGCTTAAGAGGACAATCGCCCCAGCATTTT. Protein product: CASSLRGQSPQHF.